These 9 T cell receptor beta chains came from one sample sequenced in a study of blood T cell repertoires in COVID-19. Sequencing used immunoSEQ multiplex PCR; TCRdb keeps in-frame clones, though not all of them. The table lists 310,000 or so clones, around nine tenths of them singletons. Sequencing was performed on peripheral blood. The receptors stem from a woman under 40 with COVID-19, enrolled during active disease.

This clone has a single count. The V gene is TRBV10-2, the J gene TRBJ2-2, with 11 bases that match TRBD2. J lost 8 bases, V lost 6 bases, and 8 bases had no gene match. CDR3 size: 15 residues. Germline V CDR1 and CDR2: WSHSY, SAAADI. The CDR3 DNA follows: TGCGCCAGCAGAACGACTAGCGGGGCCTTTGGGGAGCTGTTTTTT. Its translation: CASRTTSGAFGELFF.

The chain couples TRBV28 to TRBJ2-7, with D unclear. The V and J ends lost 11 bases and 2 bases respectively, with 10 bases between them. The germline gives CDR1 MDHEN, CDR2 SYDVKM. This CDR3 region has 11 residues. CDR3 DNA sequence: TGTGCCTCCGGTACGACCTACGAGCAGTACTTC. This sequence encodes CASGTTYEQYF.

This chain links TRBV4-2 with TRBJ1-6, with a possible D match to TRBD1 (6 bases). Germline CDR1 is LGHNA and CDR2 is YNFKEQ. Trimming took off 0 bases at V and 7 bases at J, with 10 bases between the two ends. This CDR3 spans 15 amino acids. The CDR3 region has the DNA TGTGCCAGCAGCCAAGATGACAGGACAAATTCACCCCTCCACTTT. Encoded protein: CASSQDDRTNSPLHF.

V gene TRBV19 combines with J gene TRBJ1-5; TRBD1 agrees at 10 bases. V gave up 6 bases and J gave up 6 bases; unmatched junction bases: 11. In germline, CDR1 is LNHDA, CDR2 SQIVND (reference sequence). The length of the CDR3 is 16 residues. The CDR3 spells CASRFIRDRGFQPQHF. CDR3 coding DNA: TGTGCCAGTAGATTTATCCGGGACAGGGGCTTTCAGCCCCAGCATTTT.

The chain combines TRBV18 with TRBJ1-1, with D possibly being TRBD1 (5 bases). Germline V lookup: CDR1 KGHSH, CDR2 LQKENI. V was clipped by 3 bases and J by 10 bases, with 21 bases between them. CDR3 length: 15 residues. The CDR3 coding sequence is TGTGCCAGCTCACCGGCGGGACGGGTAGGCATGGTAGCTTTCTTT. This gives the protein CASSPAGRVGMVAFF.

The chain employs TRBV6-5 and TRBJ2-7; 10 bases are shared with TRBD1. Germline V gene sequence: CDR1 MNHEY, CDR2 SVGAGI. The trim removed 4 bases at V and 0 bases at J, leaving 6 bases unmatched. This CDR3 region has 16 residues. The CDR3 protein is CASSSSGQGFSYEQYF. The DNA for the CDR3 is TGTGCCAGCAGTTCCTCGGGACAGGGGTTCTCCTACGAGCAGTACTTC.

The V call is TRBV2, the J call TRBJ1-5, with D tentatively TRBD1 (6 bases). The CDR3 runs 15 residues. The V and J ends lost 5 bases and 3 bases respectively, with 14 bases between them. The germline CDR1 and CDR2 sequences are SNHLY and FYNNEI. The CDR3 DNA sequence: TGTGCCAGCAGTTACTCCCGGGACACCAATCAGCCCCAGCATTTT. Its protein product is CASSYSRDTNQPQHF. The full variable domain, rest sourced from reference TRBV2 and TRBJ1-5, is EPEVTQTPSHQVTQMGQEVILRCVPISNHLYFYWYRQILGQKVEFLVSFYNNEISEKSEIFDDQFSVERPDGSNFTLKIRSTKLEDSAMYFCASSYSRDTNQPQHFGDGTRLSIL.

The chain joins TRBV19 to TRBJ2-2, with a weak D call TRBD1 (6 bases). The V gene lost 7 bases and the J gene lost 3 bases, with 24 bases spanning the gap. This CDR3 comprises 18 residues. CDR1 is LNHDA and CDR2 is SQIVND in the germline V gene (reference sequence). CDR3 region: CASTSGTPGVGYTGELFF. The CDR3 region has the DNA TGTGCCAGTACTTCCGGGACACCCGGGGTCGGGTACACCGGGGAGCTGTTTTTT.

The chain employs TRBV5-6 and TRBJ1-1; possibly TRBD1 for D (5 bases). V was pared by 4 bases and J by 8 bases, with 21 bases between. This CDR3 contains 15 residues. The germline V gene encodes CDR1 SGHDT and CDR2 YYEEEE. CDR3 nucleotide sequence: TGTGCCAGCAGCCCAGTTGGGGCGACGAGCAACGAAGCTTTCTTT. Amino acid sequence: CASSPVGATSNEAFF.